These 19 T cell receptor beta chains originate from one sample sequenced in a study of blood T cells in healthy people across ages. Using a J-beta primer mix together with a sample-barcoded 5' primer, a second PCR was run for about 7 to 12 cycles. A single record per CDR3 protein comes from TCRdb applying MiXCR to the 5' RACE reads. The table includes around 500,000 distinct CDR3 sequences, around half detected once. Sample: blood. These TCRs come from an elderly man in good health.

There are a few counts of this clonotype. The chain couples TRBV7-2 to TRBJ2-1; a possible D gene is TRBD2 (6 bases). This CDR3 has 14 residues. Per the germline V gene, CDR1 is SGHTA and CDR2 is FQGNSA. With 6 bases removed from V and 14 bases from J, the gap between germline ends came to 23 bases. The CDR3 reads CASREPPAGPLKFF. The CDR3 DNA sequence: TGTGCCAGCAGAGAGCCCCCCGCGGGACCGCTGAAGTTCTTC.

J is TRBJ2-5 and V is TRBV20-1, with 11 bases that match TRBD2. This CDR3 is built from 16 residues. The V and J ends lost 2 bases and 2 bases, in that order; junction bases with no gene match: 7. The germline V gene has CDR1 DFQATT and CDR2 SNEGSKA (reference sequence). The CDR3 here is CSARHSGRVFQETQYF. The CDR3 region has the DNA TGCAGTGCTAGACATAGCGGGAGGGTTTTTCAAGAGACCCAGTACTTC.

V gene TRBV7-2 combines with J gene TRBJ2-7; 10 nucleotides agree with TRBD2. This CDR3 is built from 14 residues. Per germline, CDR1 SGHTA and CDR2 FQGNSA. V dropped 5 bases and J dropped 6; count of bases not matched to a gene: 7. The DNA of the CDR3 is TGTGCCAGCAGCGAACTAGCGGGAAGGGGCGAGCAGTACTTC. It is translated as CASSELAGRGEQYF.

The chain uses TRBV7-9 and TRBJ1-1; a possible D gene is TRBD1 (5 bases). The CDR3 spans 17 residues. The germline gives CDR1 SEHNR, CDR2 FQNEAQ (reference sequence). V lost 2 bases to trimming and J lost 2 bases, with 18 bases between them. The CDR3 DNA sequence: TGTGCCAGCAGCTTACTGGGGCAGCTGGGAGACAACACTGAAGCTTTCTTT. This translates into CASSLLGQLGDNTEAFF.

This rearrangement joins TRBV7-9 to TRBJ2-7; D gene unclear. The germline V and J ends were trimmed by 2 bases and 7 bases, with 12 bases remaining between them. In germline, CDR1 is SEHNR, CDR2 FQNEAQ (reference sequence). CDR3 length equals 13 residues. CDR3 amino acids: CASSLSGFNEQYF. The CDR3 coding sequence is TGTGCCAGCAGCTTAAGTGGGTTCAATGAGCAGTACTTC. The full variable domain, rest sourced from reference TRBV7-9 and TRBJ2-7, is DTGVSQNPRHKITKRGQNVTFRCDPISEHNRLYWYRQTLGQGPEFLTYFQNEAQLEKSRLLSDRFSAERPKGSFSTLEIQRTEQGDSAMYLCASSLSGFNEQYFGPGTRLTVT.

The V and J genes are TRBV20-1 and TRBJ2-3, with 7 bases fitting TRBD2. This CDR3 is 13 amino acids long. Losses at the gene ends were 7 bases for V and 3 bases for J; bases not matched to a gene: 7. Germline V gives CDR1 DFQATT, CDR2 SNEGSKA (reference sequence). CDR3 sequence reads: CSGFQGGTDTQYF. As DNA, the CDR3 is TGCAGTGGATTCCAGGGAGGGACAGATACGCAGTATTTT.

Concerning this clonotype itself: A clone one base away is much larger, so this may be a read error. The chain carries TRBV6-5 and TRBJ2-5; maybe TRBD2 (5 bases). Germline CDR1 reads MNHEY; CDR2 reads SVGAGI. This CDR3 has 16 amino acids. V was trimmed by 6 bases and J by 5 bases, leaving 22 bases between them. CDR3 region: CASRSRAEFRGETQYF. CDR3 sequence (DNA): TGTGCCAGCAGGTCGAGGGCGGAGTTCCGAGGGGAGACCCAGTACTTC.

In this sample, this clonotype turned up a few times. This sequence joins TRBV20-1 and TRBJ1-2; D call uncertain. Trimming removed 0 bases from V and 8 bases from J, with 7 bases in between. Per the germline V gene, CDR1 is DFQATT and CDR2 is SNEGSKA (reference sequence). The CDR3 has 11 amino acids. As DNA, the CDR3 is TGCAGTGCTAGAGATCAAACAGGCTACACCTTC. This encodes CSARDQTGYTF.

In its sample, this clonotype was seen a few times. The CDR3 DNA reads as TGCAGTGCTACGGGAAACACAGATACGCAGTATTTT. Translating it yields CSATGNTDTQYF. The V call is TRBV20-1, the J call TRBJ2-3; a possible D gene is TRBD2 (5 bases). Germline CDR1 is DFQATT and CDR2 is SNEGSKA (reference sequence). Trimming removed 4 bases from V and 2 bases from J, with 7 bases in between. CDR3 size: 12 residues.

The chain couples TRBV3-1 to TRBJ2-4; D ambiguous. The DNA end favors TRBJ2-5, so the J call may be wrong. CDR1 is LGHDT, CDR2 YNNKEL, per germline (reference sequence). The CDR3 extends over 15 amino acids. The CDR3 here is CASSQLVWTIGTQYF. DNA of the CDR3: TGTGCCAGCAGCCAGCTCGTTTGGACGATCGGGACCCAGTACTTC.

The rearrangement links TRBV3-1 to TRBJ1-2, with D unclear. The V end lost 4 bases, the J end lost 4 bases, and 10 bases lay between the germline ends. CDR1 LGHDT and CDR2 YNNKEL come from the germline V gene (reference sequence). This CDR3 contains 13 residues. This CDR3 reads CASSRRQRYGYTF. The CDR3, as DNA: TGTGCCAGCAGCCGGAGGCAGCGCTATGGCTACACCTTC.

This chain uses TRBV20-1 with TRBJ2-5, with D uncertain. Deletions cut 2 bases from V and 2 bases from J, with 9 bases between. Germline V gene lookup returns CDR1 DFQATT and CDR2 SNEGSKA (reference sequence). The CDR3 loop spans 13 amino acids. The CDR3: CSARNGPQETQYF. The CDR3 nucleotides read TGCAGTGCTAGAAACGGGCCTCAAGAGACCCAGTACTTC.

This clonotype was detected only once. The chain joins TRBV20-1 to TRBJ2-3; 9 nucleotides match TRBD2. After removal of 0 bases from V and 1 base from J, the junction contained 2 bases not matched to a gene. The CDR3 extends over 15 amino acids. CDR1 is DFQATT and CDR2 is SNEGSKA in the germline V gene (reference sequence). The CDR3 DNA sequence: TGCAGTGCTAGAGATCGCGGGGGGGGCACAGATACGCAGTATTTT. Translated, it gives CSARDRGGGTDTQYF.

The chain is built from TRBV20-1 and TRBJ1-5; 11 bases align to TRBD1. Germline CDR1 DFQATT, CDR2 SNEGSKA (reference sequence). V was clipped by 6 bases and J by 5 bases; unmatched bases: 9. This CDR3 is 15 amino acids long. The CDR3: CSATSGTGGHQPQHF. Written as DNA, the CDR3 is TGCAGTGCCACTTCCGGGACAGGGGGACATCAGCCCCAGCATTTT.

V gene TRBV28 combines with J gene TRBJ2-5; D perhaps matches TRBD1 (5 bases). Trimming stripped 6 bases from V and 1 base from J, with 18 bases between. The germline CDR1 and CDR2 sequences are MDHEN and SYDVKM. The CDR3 is 16 amino acids. The CDR3, as DNA: TGTGCCAGCAGCCCCAACACGGGCAGGGCCCAAGAGACCCAGTACTTC. Its protein is CASSPNTGRAQETQYF.

The V gene is TRBV12-3 or TRBV12-4, the J gene TRBJ2-5, with 7 bases identical to TRBD1. With 5 bases clipped from V and 2 bases from J, the junction kept 8 bases outside the gene matches. This CDR3 contains 15 residues. CDR3 protein: CASSLTGNKQETQYF. The CDR3 DNA sequence: TGTGCCAGCAGTCTGACAGGGAATAAGCAAGAGACCCAGTACTTC.

A few counts support this clonotype. The chain joins TRBV20-1 to TRBJ2-5; D unclear. This CDR3 comprises 11 residues. Per germline, CDR1 DFQATT and CDR2 SNEGSKA (reference sequence). Trimming removed 4 bases from V and 7 bases from J, with 10 bases in between. The CDR3 coding sequence is TGCAGTGCTATTAGCTCATGGACCCAGTACTTC. Translating gives CSAISSWTQYF.

This clonotype was counted only a few times. This chain joins TRBV11-1 and TRBJ2-7, with TRBD1 matching 8 bases. CDR1 SGHAT and CDR2 FQDESV come from the germline V gene (reference sequence). V lost 3 bases and J lost 7; bases outside the gene matches: 5. The CDR3 is 13 residues long. In DNA form, the CDR3 reads TGTGCCAGCAGCTTGGGACAGGCGGGAGAGCAGTACTTC. It specifies CASSLGQAGEQYF.

With respect to this clonotype: One end of the junction varies from germline; a read error may be responsible. The chain links TRBV7-9 to TRBJ2-3; D is unclear. Per the germline V gene, CDR1 is SEHNR and CDR2 is FQNEAQ (reference sequence). The CDR3 runs to 15 residues. The chain's CDR3 is CASSLISSRTDTQNF. The CDR3 nucleotides read TGTGCCAGCAGCTTAATCTCCTCCCGCACAGATACGCAGAATTTT.